This T cell receptor beta chain was observed in a study of cytomegalovirus exposure and HLA in healthy donors. Broader study findings: A later analysis linked a missense DCLRE1C variant to TCR beta V- and J-gene trimming.

PCR involved 60 Vbeta and 13 Jbeta primers. Sequenced by immunoSEQ multiplex PCR; TCRdb stores in-frame clones only, minus some. The data hold roughly 99,000 clones, with roughly 80% observed a single time. Germline loops: CDR1 LNHDA, CDR2 SQIVND (reference sequence). The CDR3 has 13 residues. Trimming shortened V by 7 bases and J by 0 bases, and 7 bases separated the two germline ends. Comments on this clone: Its antigen remains unknown.

The receptor's source is a young man in good health and CMV-seronegative. The chain joins TRBV19 to TRBJ2-1; no reliable D call. Material for sequencing was PBMCs. The CDR3 DNA is TGTGCCAGTAAAGAGGTCTCCTACAATGAGCAGTTCTTC. Translation gives CASKEVSYNEQFF.